These T cell receptor beta chains were read from a single sample in a study of cytomegalovirus exposure and HLA in healthy donors. TCRdb keeps only in-frame clones here, not all; method: immunoSEQ multiplex PCR. The table lists 130,000 or so clones, around four fifths of them singletons, with roughly 7.3% in the top ten. Material: PBMCs. These receptors were obtained from a male donor in good health and CMV-seronegative. Each CDR3 is given with its conserved first and last residue. D genes are given only for firm matches. The size entry is marked missing in some rows and otherwise reads once, few, many or a size class.

.	TRBV15	TRBD2	TRBJ2-1	CATSRGTSGGQGNEQFF	TGTGCCACCAGCAGAGGGACTAGCGGGGGCCAGGGCAATGAGCAGTTCTTC
.	TRBV6-4	.	TRBJ2-7	CASAGRSQVGQYF	TGTGCCAGCGCCGGACGTTCACAGGTAGGGCAGTACTTC
.	TRBV18	TRBD2	TRBJ2-7	CASSPGISSGSYEQYF	TGTGCCAGCTCACCTGGTATATCTAGCGGGAGTTACGAGCAGTACTTC
once	TRBV5-1	TRBD1	TRBJ1-2	CASSLGGAGQAVYGYTF	TGCGCCAGCAGCTTGGGGGGTGCAGGACAGGCCGTGTATGGCTACACCTTC
.	TRBV30	TRBD1	TRBJ1-3	CAWSTRGRAGNTIYF	TGTGCCTGGAGTACGAGGGGGCGAGCTGGAAACACCATATATTTT
once	TRBV6-5	.	TRBJ2-7	CASSYSGLWGYEQYF	TGTGCCAGCAGTTACTCCGGACTTTGGGGCTACGAGCAGTACTTC
.	TRBV4-3	.	TRBJ2-3	CASSQEEGGPTDTQYF	TGCGCCAGCAGCCAAGAGGAGGGGGGGCCGACAGATACGCAGTATTTT
.	TRBV2	.	TRBJ2-2	CASTSTGSGELFF	TGTGCCAGCACCTCCACAGGGTCCGGGGAGCTGTTTTTT
.	TRBV7-2	.	TRBJ1-1	CASSLAHEAFF	TGTGCCAGCAGCTTAGCTCATGAAGCTTTCTTT
.	TRBV7-3	.	TRBJ1-1	CASSPGRSPEAFF	TGTGCCAGCAGCCCAGGTCGGTCTCCTGAAGCTTTCTTT
.	TRBV28	.	TRBJ1-5	CASSLSGLTNHQPQHF	TGTGCCAGCAGTTTGTCGGGACTTACAAACCATCAGCCCCAGCATTTT
few	TRBV27	TRBD2	TRBJ2-5	CASGREGETQYF	TGTGCCAGCGGCAGGGAGGGAGAGACCCAGTACTTC
.	TRBV7-2	.	TRBJ1-1	CASRARYRVGTEAFF	TGTGCCAGCAGGGCACGGTACAGGGTGGGGACTGAAGCTTTCTTT
.	TRBV29-1	TRBD1	TRBJ2-5	CSVEGTGRETQYF	TGCAGCGTTGAAGGGACAGGGCGAGAGACCCAGTACTTC
.	TRBV7-6	.	TRBJ2-3	CASTRLAGLDTDTQYF	TGTGCCAGCACCCGACTGGCGGGCCTAGACACAGATACGCAGTATTTT
.	TRBV19	TRBD2	TRBJ2-7	CASSIGGTGGQSEQYF	TGTGCCAGTAGTATAGGCGGGACGGGAGGGCAATCCGAGCAGTACTTC
.	TRBV15	.	TRBJ2-4	CATSRDPGAPTKNIQYF	TGTGCCACCAGCAGAGACCCAGGGGCTCCGACCAAAAACATTCAGTACTTC
.	TRBV5-1	.	TRBJ2-7	CASSLDREFYEQYF	TGCGCCAGCAGCTTGGACAGGGAATTCTACGAGCAGTACTTC
.	TRBV10-3	.	TRBJ2-6	CAISRDLSGANVLTF	TGTGCCATCTCGAGGGACTTGTCGGGGGCCAACGTCCTGACTTTC
.	TRBV2	.	TRBJ2-2	CASSVWGDTGELFF	TGTGCCAGCAGCGTATGGGGGGACACCGGGGAGCTGTTTTTT
.	TRBV5-5	TRBD2	TRBJ2-5	CASSLRLAGVLQETQYF	TGTGCCAGCAGCTTGAGACTAGCGGGGGTCTTACAAGAGACCCAGTACTTC
.	TRBV18	TRBD1	TRBJ1-2	CASSRTGQNYGYTF	TGTGCCAGCTCAAGAACGGGACAGAACTATGGCTACACCTTC
once	TRBV7-2	TRBD2	TRBJ2-7	CASSLLAGGKTYEQYF	TGTGCCAGCAGCTTACTAGCGGGAGGCAAAACCTACGAGCAGTACTTC
.	TRBV5-1	.	TRBJ2-7	CASSLEARYSREQYF	TGCGCCAGCAGCCTGGAAGCTAGGTACTCACGGGAGCAGTACTTC
.	TRBV18	.	TRBJ1-1	CASSPGQVHMNTEAFF	TGTGCCAGCTCACCAGGGCAGGTACATATGAACACTGAAGCTTTCTTT
.	TRBV29-1	.	TRBJ2-7	CSVGVNEQYF	TGCAGCGTTGGAGTCAACGAGCAGTACTTC
few	TRBV30	.	TRBJ1-2	CAWSPPGIESNYGYTF	TGTGCCTGGAGCCCCCCCGGGATCGAGTCTAACTATGGCTACACCTTC
.	TRBV19	TRBD1	TRBJ1-2	CASSLDRNYGYTF	TGTGCCAGTAGTTTGGACAGGAACTATGGCTACACCTTC
once	TRBV30	.	TRBJ2-1	CAWSRDFNNEQFF	TGTGCCTGGAGCCGGGACTTTAACAATGAGCAGTTCTTC
.	TRBV7-2	.	TRBJ2-7	CASSLVGPGGVRRSYEQYF	TGTGCCAGCAGCTTAGTGGGGCCCGGGGGTGTGAGGCGGTCCTACGAGCAGTACTTC
.	TRBV7-9	.	TRBJ1-1	CASRQCIAEAFF	TGTGCCAGCAGACAGTGCATAGCTGAAGCTTTCTTT
.	TRBV6-5	.	TRBJ2-1	CASSPDRVYNEQFF	TGTGCCAGCAGTCCCGACCGGGTGTACAATGAGCAGTTCTTC
.	TRBV30	.	TRBJ2-3	CAWSVSDTQYF	TGTGCCTGGAGCGTATCGGATACGCAGTATTTT
once	TRBV7-2	.	TRBJ2-1	CASSPTGYNEQFF	TGTGCCAGCAGCCCTACGGGCTACAATGAGCAGTTCTTC
.	TRBV29-1	.	TRBJ2-3	CSVVFSTDTQYF	TGCAGCGTTGTATTTTCCACAGATACGCAGTATTTT
.	TRBV28	.	TRBJ2-1	CASSLIRESDNEQFF	TGTGCCAGCAGTTTAATTCGGGAGTCCGACAATGAGCAGTTCTTC
.	TRBV25-1	TRBD2	TRBJ2-7	CASSPPLGQPSGEQYF	TGTGCCAGCAGTCCGCCTTTGGGGCAGCCTAGCGGGGAGCAGTACTTC
.	TRBV7-9	.	TRBJ1-3	CASGPPGSGNTIYF	TGTGCCAGCGGCCCGCCGGGGTCTGGAAACACCATATATTTT
.	TRBV7-9	TRBD1	TRBJ1-2	CASSRTGGENHGYTF	TGTGCCAGCAGCCGGACAGGGGGCGAGAACCATGGCTACACCTTC
few	TRBV7-2	TRBD1	TRBJ2-7	CASSSNGDRTGEQYF	TGTGCCAGCAGCTCCAATGGGGACAGGACGGGCGAGCAGTACTTC
.	TRBV5-1	.	TRBJ1-1	CASSSRRGSMNTEAFF	TGCGCCAGCAGCTCACGGAGGGGTAGCATGAACACTGAAGCTTTCTTT
once	TRBV6-5	.	TRBJ2-7	CASSYGEGVYEQYF	TGTGCCAGCAGTTACGGGGAAGGGGTCTACGAGCAGTACTTC
.	TRBV30	TRBD1	TRBJ2-7	CAWRRGTGGIEQYF	TGTGCCTGGAGACGCGGGACAGGGGGAATCGAGCAGTACTTC
few	TRBV7-3	.	TRBJ2-1	CASSPDPGGYNEQFF	TGTGCCAGCAGCCCCGACCCCGGGGGCTACAATGAGCAGTTCTTC
.	TRBV11-3	TRBD2	TRBJ2-1	CASSRGRPGLAGYNEQFF	TGTGCCAGCAGCCGAGGCCGACCGGGACTAGCGGGTTACAATGAGCAGTTCTTC
.	TRBV18	TRBD1	TRBJ2-7	CASSWTGSYEQYF	TGTGCCAGCTCATGGACAGGGTCCTACGAGCAGTACTTC
.	TRBV21-1	.	TRBJ2-7	CASSETTGLNSYEQYF	TGTGCCAGCAGCGAAACCACAGGGCTCAACTCCTACGAGCAGTACTTC
.	TRBV5-4	TRBD2	TRBJ2-3	CASSPGTSGRGADTQYF	TGTGCCAGCAGCCCCGGGACTAGCGGGAGGGGAGCAGATACGCAGTATTTT
.	TRBV27	TRBD2	TRBJ2-3	CASSLREGLTDTQYF	TGTGCCAGCAGTCTCCGGGAGGGCCTGACAGATACGCAGTATTTT